Only one count was recorded for the clone carrying this T cell receptor (beta chain). This entry is derived from a study of blood T cell repertoires in COVID-19. The wider study: Sites across the United States, Italy and Spain contributed samples from acute and convalescent COVID-19. Sample material is recorded as cDNA or gDNA derived from T cells, B-cell-depleted T cells, or PBMCs.

Generated by immunoSEQ multiplex PCR, the TCRdb table keeps only in-frame clones and is missing some. The table includes fewer than 50,000 clones, 88% detected once. Germline CDR1 KGHSH, CDR2 LQKENI. V trimming: 3 bases; J trimming: 0 bases; junction bases outside the gene matches: 7. CDR3 length: 17 residues. Sequenced sample: peripheral blood. J is TRBJ1-3 and V is TRBV18; TRBD1 matches at 8 bases. This TCR was sampled from a man aged 50-59 years with active COVID-19. CDR3 in DNA: TGTGCCAGCTCACCCAGTGACAGGGGAGTCTCTGGAAACACCATATATTTT. Its translation is CASSPSDRGVSGNTIYF.